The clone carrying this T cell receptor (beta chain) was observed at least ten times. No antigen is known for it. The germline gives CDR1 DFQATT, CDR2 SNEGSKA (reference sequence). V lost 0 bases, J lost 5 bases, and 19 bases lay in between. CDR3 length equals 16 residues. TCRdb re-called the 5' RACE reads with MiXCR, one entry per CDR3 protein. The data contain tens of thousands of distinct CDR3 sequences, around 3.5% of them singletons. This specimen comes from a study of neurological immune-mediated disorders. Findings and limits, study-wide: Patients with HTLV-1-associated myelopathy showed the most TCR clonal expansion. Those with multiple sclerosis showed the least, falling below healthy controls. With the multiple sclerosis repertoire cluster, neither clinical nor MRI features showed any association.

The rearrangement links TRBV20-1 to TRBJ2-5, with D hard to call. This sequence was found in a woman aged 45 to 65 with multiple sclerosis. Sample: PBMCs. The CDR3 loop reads CSARDSTPTAMETQYF. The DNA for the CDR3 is TGCAGTGCTAGAGATTCTACGCCTACGGCGATGGAGACCCAGTACTTC.